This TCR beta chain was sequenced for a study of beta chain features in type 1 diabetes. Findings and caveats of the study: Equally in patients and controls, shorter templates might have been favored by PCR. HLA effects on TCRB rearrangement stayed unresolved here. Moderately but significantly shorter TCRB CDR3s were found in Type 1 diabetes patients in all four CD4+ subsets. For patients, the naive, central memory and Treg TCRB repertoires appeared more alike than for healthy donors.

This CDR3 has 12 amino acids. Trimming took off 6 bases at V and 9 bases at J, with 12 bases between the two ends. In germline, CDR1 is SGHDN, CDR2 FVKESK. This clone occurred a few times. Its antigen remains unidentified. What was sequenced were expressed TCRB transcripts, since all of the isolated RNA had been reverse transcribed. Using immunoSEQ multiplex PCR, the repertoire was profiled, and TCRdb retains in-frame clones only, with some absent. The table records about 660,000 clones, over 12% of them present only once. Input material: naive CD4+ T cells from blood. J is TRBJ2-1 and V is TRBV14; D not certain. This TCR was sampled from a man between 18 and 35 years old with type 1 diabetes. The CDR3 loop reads CASSLTWGEQFF. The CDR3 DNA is TGTGCCAGCAGTCTTACTTGGGGTGAGCAGTTCTTC. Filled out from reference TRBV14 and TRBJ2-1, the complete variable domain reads EAGVTQFPSHSVIEKGQTVTLRCDPISGHDNLYWYRRVMGKEIKFLLHFVKESKQDESGMPNNRFLAERTGGTYSTLKVQPAELEDSGVYFCASSLTWGEQFFGPGTRLTVL.